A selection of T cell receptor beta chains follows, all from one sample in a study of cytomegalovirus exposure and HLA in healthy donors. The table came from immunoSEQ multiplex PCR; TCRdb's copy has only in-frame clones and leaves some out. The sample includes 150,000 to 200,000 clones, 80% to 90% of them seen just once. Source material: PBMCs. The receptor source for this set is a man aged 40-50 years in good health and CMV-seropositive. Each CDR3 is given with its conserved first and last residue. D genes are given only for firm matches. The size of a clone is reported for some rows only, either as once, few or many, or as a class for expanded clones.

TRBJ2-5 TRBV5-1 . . TGCGCCAGCAGCACCGGACAGTTACAAGAGACCCAGTACTTC CASSTGQLQETQYF
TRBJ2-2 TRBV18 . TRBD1 TGTGCCAGCTCACCGCTAGGACAGGGAGGCACCGGGGAGCTGTTTTTT CASSPLGQGGTGELFF
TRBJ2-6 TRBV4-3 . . TGCGCCAGCAGCCAAGATATGAGGAGCTCTGGGGCCAACGTCCTGACTTTC CASSQDMRSSGANVLTF
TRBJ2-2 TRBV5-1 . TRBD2 TGCGCCAGCAGCTTGTTAGCGGGAGAAAGTACCCTCGCGAACACCGGGGAGCTGTTTTTT CASSLLAGESTLANTGELFF
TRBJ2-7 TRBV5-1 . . TGCGCCAGCAGCTTGGTTCCCTTTAGCGCTACCGGGGACTACGAGCAGTACTTC CASSLVPFSATGDYEQYF
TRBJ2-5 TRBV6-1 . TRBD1 TGTGCCAGCCGTGCGCCGGGGACAGGGGTCGAGACCCAGTACTTC CASRAPGTGVETQYF
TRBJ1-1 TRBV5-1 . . TGCGCCAGCAGCCCGGGGGATGGCACTGAAGCTTTCTTT CASSPGDGTEAFF
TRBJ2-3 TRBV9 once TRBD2 TGTGCCAGCAGCCCCAGGTCGGGAGGGGAAGCCACAGATACGCAGTATTTT CASSPRSGGEATDTQYF
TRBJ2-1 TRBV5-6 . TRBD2 TGTGCCAGCAGCTCTACCGGGGAGGGCAATGAGCAGTTCTTC CASSSTGEGNEQFF
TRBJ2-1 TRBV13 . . TGTGCCAGCAGCTTAGGCGAGAACCCTCTAAAGTTCTTC CASSLGENPLKFF
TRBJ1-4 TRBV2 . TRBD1 TGTGCCAACACGGGACAGGGGAATGAAAAACTGTTTTTT CANTGQGNEKLFF
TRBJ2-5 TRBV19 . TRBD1 TGTGCCAGTAGTTTGACGGGGACAGGGAAAGAGACCCAGTACTTC CASSLTGTGKETQYF
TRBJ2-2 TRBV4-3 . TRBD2 TGCGCCAGCAGCCAAGATGAGGAGCGGGAGGGCGTCGGGGAGCTGTTTTTT CASSQDEEREGVGELFF
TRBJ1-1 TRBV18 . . TGTGCCAGCTCACCATTCGGGGGGGTTGACACTGAAGCTTTCTTT CASSPFGGVDTEAFF
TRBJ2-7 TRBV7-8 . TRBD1 TGTGCCAGCAGCTTAGGGTCAGGGGGCCCCTACGAGCAGTACTTC CASSLGSGGPYEQYF
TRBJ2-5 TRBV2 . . TGTGCCAGCCTAAAAGAAGTATCAGGGGAGACCCAGTACTTC CASLKEVSGETQYF
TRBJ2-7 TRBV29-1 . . TGCAGCGTTTCGAACCTCAGCTCCTACGAGCAGTACTTC CSVSNLSSYEQYF
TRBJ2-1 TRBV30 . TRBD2 TGTGCCTGGAGTACCGGACTAGCGGGAGTGGGGGGAAATGAGCAGTTCTTC CAWSTGLAGVGGNEQFF
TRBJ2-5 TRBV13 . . TGTGCCAGCAGCTCGGGGGAGACCCAGTACTTC CASSSGETQYF
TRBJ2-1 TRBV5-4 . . TGTGCCAGCAGCTTGGCCAGGGCAGGTGAGCAGTTCTTC CASSLARAGEQFF
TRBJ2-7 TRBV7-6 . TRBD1 TGTGCCAGCAGCCCCGGACAGGGTGCTAGGGAGCAGTACTTC CASSPGQGAREQYF
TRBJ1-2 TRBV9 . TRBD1 TGTGCCAGCAGCGTAGAACAGGGGTATGGCTACACCTTC CASSVEQGYGYTF
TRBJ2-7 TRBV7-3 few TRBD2 TGTGCCAGCAGTCCCCGGAGCGGGAGGGTTTACGAGCAGTACTTC CASSPRSGRVYEQYF
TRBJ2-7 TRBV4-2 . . TGTGCCAGCAGCCAAGGTCTGATCGGACAACCCTACGAGCAGTACTTC CASSQGLIGQPYEQYF
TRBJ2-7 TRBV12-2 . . TGTGCAAGTCGCTTAGAGGGCGGGGTAAAGTGCGACGAGCAGTACTTC CASRLEGGVKCDEQYF
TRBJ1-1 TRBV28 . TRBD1 TGTGCCAGCAGCCCCGGGACAGGGGTGGGTTTGCCGACGTTT CASSPGTGVGLPTF
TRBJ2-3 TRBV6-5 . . TGTGCCAGCAGTTACTTTGGCGGGTTTAGCACAGATACGCAGTATTTT CASSYFGGFSTDTQYF
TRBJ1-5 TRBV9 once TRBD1 TGTGCCAGCAGCGGACAGGGGACATATCAGCCCCAGCATTTT CASSGQGTYQPQHF
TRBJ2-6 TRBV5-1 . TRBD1 TGCGCCAGCAGCGCGGCCGACAGGGCGCCCGGGGCCAACGTCCTGACTTTC CASSAADRAPGANVLTF
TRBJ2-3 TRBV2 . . TGTGCCAGCAGTAACGACAGAGATACGCAGTATTTT CASSNDRDTQYF
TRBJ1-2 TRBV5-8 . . TGTGCCAGCAGCTTGGAATGGAGGGCAACCTATGGCTACACCTTC CASSLEWRATYGYTF